These 27 T cell receptor beta chains came from one sample sequenced in a study of blood T cell repertoires in COVID-19. The table came from immunoSEQ multiplex PCR; TCRdb's copy has only in-frame clones and leaves some out. The data contain about 110,000 clones, 83% of them seen just once; the ten biggest clones take up 15% to 20%. The sequenced material came from peripheral blood. The source of these receptors is a woman aged 55-75 years with acute or convalescent COVID-19.

The gene calls are TRBV24-1 and TRBJ1-4; unclear D gene. The CDR3 spans 12 residues. V was pared by 9 bases and J by 10 bases, with 14 bases between. Per the germline V gene, CDR1 is KGHDR and CDR2 is SFDVKD. The CDR3 DNA is TGTGCCACCCGAGGCGGTTTAGGAAAACTGTTTTTT. As protein: CATRGGLGKLFF.

The chain recombines TRBV14 with TRBJ2-7; possibly TRBD1 for D (6 bases). In germline, CDR1 is SGHDN, CDR2 FVKESK. Trimming removed 3 bases at V and 3 bases at J, with 15 bases between. The CDR3 loop spans 15 amino acids. Here the CDR3 DNA reads TGTGCCAGCAGCCACTGGGACACTCCCTACTACGAGCAGTACTTC. Its protein is CASSHWDTPYYEQYF.

The V gene is TRBV30, the J gene TRBJ2-7; perhaps TRBD2 as D (5 bases). The length of the CDR3 is 12 residues. V was cut by 2 bases and J by 6 bases, with 11 bases left in between. CDR1 is GTSNPN and CDR2 is SVGIG in the germline V gene (reference sequence). CDR3 sequence reads: CAWSRGLREQYF. In DNA form, the CDR3 reads TGTGCCTGGAGTCGGGGTCTGCGCGAGCAGTACTTC.

This sequence joins TRBV9 and TRBJ1-2; D is unclear. Germline assignment: CDR1 SGDLS and CDR2 YYNGEE. V was cut by 0 bases and J by 3 bases, with 9 bases left in between. The CDR3 contains 14 residues. CDR3 protein: CASSVDSYHYGYTF. In nucleotides, the CDR3 is TGTGCCAGCAGCGTAGACTCTTATCACTATGGCTACACCTTC.

The chain joins TRBV29-1 to TRBJ1-2, with 8 bases aligning to TRBD1. This CDR3 is 12 amino acids long. V was pared by 5 bases and J by 3 bases, with 2 bases of the junction left unmatched. Germline V gene lookup returns CDR1 SQVTM and CDR2 ANQGSEA. The CDR3 DNA sequence: TGCAGCGTTCCGGACAGGGACTATGGCTACACCTTC. This gives the protein CSVPDRDYGYTF.

There are a few counts of this clone. This sequence joins TRBV5-1 and TRBJ2-7, with 8 bases matching TRBD2. Germline V gives CDR1 SGHRS, CDR2 YFSETQ. V dropped 4 bases and J dropped 5; count of bases not matched to a gene: 11. The CDR3 has 15 amino acids. The DNA of the CDR3 is TGCGCCAGCAGCCTCATCAGCGGGAGCAGGGACGAGCAGTACTTC. It is translated as CASSLISGSRDEQYF.

In its sample, this clone was seen a few times. The CDR3 loop reads CASSQNSVYGYTF. The CDR3 bases are TGTGCCAGCAGCCAGAACTCGGTCTATGGCTACACCTTC. The rearrangement uses TRBV3-1 (or the pseudogene TRBV3-2) and TRBJ1-2; the D is unclear. V was clipped by 3 bases and J by 4 bases, with 9 bases between them. CDR1 is LGHDT and CDR2 is YNNKEL in the germline V gene (reference sequence). CDR3 length: 13 amino acids.

This chain uses TRBV7-9 with TRBJ2-7; D is possibly TRBD1 (6 bases). Germline V CDR1 and CDR2: SEHNR, FQNEAQ (reference sequence). V was trimmed by 1 base and J by 5 bases, leaving 21 bases between them. The CDR3 runs 17 residues. In DNA form, the CDR3 reads TGTGCCAGCAGCTTAGGAGATCCGGGGCAGGGGTGGCACGAGCAGTACTTC. This gives the protein CASSLGDPGQGWHEQYF.

The chain uses TRBV18 and TRBJ1-3, with D possibly being TRBD1 (6 bases). The CDR3 has 15 amino acids. The V gene's germline CDR1 is KGHSH and CDR2 LQKENI. Between the trimmed V and J ends, which lost 8 bases and 0 bases, there was a span of 14 bases. The CDR3, as DNA: TGTGCCAGCCGTCGGGACATCTTCTCTGGAAACACCATATATTTT. Encoded protein: CASRRDIFSGNTIYF.

The chain recombines TRBV6-2 or TRBV6-3 with TRBJ2-1; 12 bases align to TRBD1. V lost 4 bases, J lost 6 bases, and 4 bases stayed unmatched. This CDR3 has 15 residues. The germline V gene encodes CDR1 MNHEY and CDR2 SVGEGT. CDR3 bases: TGTGCCAGCAGTTCCGGGACAGGGGGCCCCAATGAGCAGTTCTTC. Amino acid sequence: CASSSGTGGPNEQFF.

V is TRBV3-1 (or the pseudogene TRBV3-2) and J is TRBJ2-5; tentatively, D is TRBD1 (5 bases). Germline-derived CDR1 and CDR2 are LGHDT and YNNKEL (reference sequence). The length of the CDR3 is 12 residues. V lost 5 bases and J lost 9, with 13 bases in between. In nucleotides, the CDR3 is TGTGCCAGCAGCAACCCCCCGACAGCCCAGTACTTC. Protein product: CASSNPPTAQYF.

The genes are TRBV19 and TRBJ2-1; 10 bases are shared with TRBD1. V was pared by 5 bases and J by 2 bases, with 3 bases of the junction left unmatched. The CDR3 covers 15 residues. Germline CDR1 reads LNHDA; CDR2 reads SQIVND (reference sequence). In nucleotides, the CDR3 is TGTGCCAGTAGTGCGGGGACAGGGGCCTACAATGAGCAGTTCTTC. Protein: CASSAGTGAYNEQFF.

This clone appeared once. CDR3 amino acids: CSTSAGLVGSNEQFF. The DNA of the CDR3 is TGCAGTACAAGTGCGGGACTAGTGGGGTCGAATGAGCAGTTCTTC. The chain has TRBV20-1 and TRBJ2-1, with TRBD2 identical over 8 bases. Per the germline V gene, CDR1 is DFQATT and CDR2 is SNEGSKA (reference sequence). J lost 7 bases, V lost 8 bases, and 16 bases had no gene match. This CDR3 region has 15 residues.

The chain employs TRBV5-4 and TRBJ2-3; possibly TRBD2 for D (6 bases). V lost 0 bases and J 7 bases, leaving 18 bases between the germline ends. The CDR3 consists of 16 residues. Germline lookup yields CDR1 SGHNT and CDR2 YYREEE (reference sequence). The CDR3 is CASSLEPWGEDYTQYF. The CDR3 DNA reads as TGTGCCAGCAGCTTGGAACCCTGGGGGGAAGACTATACGCAGTATTTT.

This clone was counted between two and nine times. The rearrangement joins TRBV6-6 to TRBJ2-7; D is perhaps TRBD2 (6 bases). CDR3 length: 13 residues. Trimming removed 2 bases at V and 6 bases at J, with 11 bases between. CDR1 is MNHNY and CDR2 is SVGAGI in the germline V gene (reference sequence). The CDR3 DNA is TGTGCCAGCAGTTACGCGAGGGGAGGCGAGCAGTACTTC. Translation: CASSYARGGEQYF.

The J gene is TRBJ2-2, the V gene TRBV19; 10 nucleotides match TRBD1. This CDR3 contains 16 residues. Germline V gene sequence: CDR1 LNHDA, CDR2 SQIVND (reference sequence). The V and J ends lost 6 bases and 4 bases, in that order; junction bases with no gene match: 8. CDR3 region: CASRQRQGARTGELFF. The CDR3 DNA reads as TGTGCCAGTAGACAAAGACAGGGGGCCCGCACCGGGGAGCTGTTTTTT. Based on the CDR3 plus reference TRBV19 and TRBJ2-2, the full variable domain is DGGITQSPKYLFRKEGQNVTLSCEQNLNHDAMYWYRQDPGQGLRLIYYSQIVNDFQKGDIAEGYSVSREKKESFPLTVTSAQKNPTAFYLCASRQRQGARTGELFFGEGSRLTVL.

The rearrangement joins TRBV28 to TRBJ2-2; D not resolved. Germline V gene sequence: CDR1 MDHEN, CDR2 SYDVKM. This CDR3 is 16 amino acids long. V was trimmed by 4 bases and J by 1 base, leaving 13 bases between them. Written as DNA, the CDR3 is TGTGCCAGCAGTTGGGTTACAGCCGGGAACACCGGGGAGCTGTTTTTT. Translating gives CASSWVTAGNTGELFF.

CDR3 in amino acids: CASSVGQGETEAFF. CDR3 nucleotide sequence: TGTGCCAGCAGCGTGGGACAGGGCGAGACTGAAGCTTTCTTT. The chain couples TRBV7-9 to TRBJ1-1; 9 nucleotides match TRBD1. Germline trimming cut 5 bases from V and 5 bases from J; bases unmatched to any gene: 6. This CDR3 has 14 residues. Per germline, CDR1 SEHNR and CDR2 FQNEAQ (reference sequence).

The genes are TRBV21-1 and TRBJ1-5. TRBV21-1 is recorded as a pseudogene. The CDR3 runs 15 residues. The CDR3 sequence: CANSKGRDSNQPQHF. In nucleotides, the CDR3 is TGTGCCAACAGCAAAGGGAGGGATAGCAATCAGCCCCAGCATTTT.

This chain joins TRBV23-1 and TRBJ2-1; TRBD1 is a possible D gene (5 bases). TRBV23-1 is placed among ORFs of uncertain function. The CDR3 extends over 14 amino acids. V dropped 4 bases and J dropped 8 bases, with 15 bases sitting between them. CDR3 bases: TGCGCCAGCAGTCGCCCAGGGCTACCGGATGAGCAGTTCTTC. It translates to CASSRPGLPDEQFF.

V is TRBV27 and J is TRBJ2-7; TRBD2 matches 13 bases. Germline-derived CDR1 and CDR2 are MNHEY and SMNVEV (reference sequence). The ends lost 8 bases at V and 0 bases at J; junction bases unmatched: 1. The CDR3 covers 14 residues. Written as DNA, the CDR3 is TGTGCCAGCGGGACTAGCGGGACCTCCTACGAGCAGTACTTC. This translates into CASGTSGTSYEQYF.

The V and J genes are TRBV3-1 (or the pseudogene TRBV3-2) and TRBJ2-5; 9 bases line up with TRBD2. The CDR3 is made up of 14 amino acids. V shed 4 bases, J shed 4 bases, and the junction held 4 bases outside the gene matches. Germline lookup yields CDR1 LGHDT and CDR2 YNNKEL (reference sequence). The CDR3 loop reads CASSLGLARETQYF. The CDR3 bases are TGTGCCAGCAGCCTAGGACTAGCGAGAGAGACCCAGTACTTC.

J is TRBJ2-3 and V is TRBV5-1; 7 nucleotides agree with TRBD1. This CDR3 contains 16 residues. The germline V gene encodes CDR1 SGHRS and CDR2 YFSETQ. Losses at the gene ends were 4 bases for V and 4 bases for J; bases not matched to a gene: 12. The CDR3 reads CASSTRDRVGADTQYF. CDR3 DNA: TGCGCCAGCAGCACCCGAGACAGGGTGGGTGCAGATACGCAGTATTTT.

The chain carries TRBV6-6 and TRBJ1-5, with a tentative D call TRBD1 (5 bases). CDR1 and CDR2 from the germline V gene are MNHNY and SVGAGI (reference sequence). V shed 5 bases and J shed 7 bases, with 21 bases lying between them. The CDR3 runs to 16 residues. Here the CDR3 reads CASSRQQDTLPQPQHF. The DNA of the CDR3 is TGTGCCAGCAGTCGACAACAGGATACCCTCCCCCAGCCCCAGCATTTT.

The V and J genes are TRBV11-2 and TRBJ2-7, with D unclear. This CDR3 spans 14 amino acids. V was pared by 2 bases and J by 2 bases, with 10 bases between. Germline V lookup: CDR1 SGHAT, CDR2 FQNNGV. CDR3 sequence: CASSLSPTTYEQYF. The CDR3 bases are TGTGCCAGCAGCTTATCGCCTACGACCTACGAGCAGTACTTC.

This chain links TRBV6-5 with TRBJ2-5; the D gene is possibly TRBD2 (6 bases). Germline V gene lookup returns CDR1 MNHEY and CDR2 SVGAGI. The CDR3 length is 13 residues. V was clipped by 4 bases and J by 5 bases, with 11 bases between them. The CDR3 spells CASSSLALETQYF. DNA for the CDR3: TGTGCCAGCAGTTCACTAGCTCTGGAGACCCAGTACTTC.

This rearrangement joins TRBV7-2 to TRBJ1-1; 8 bases are shared with TRBD1. Germline CDR1 SGHTA, CDR2 FQGNSA. The CDR3 contains 15 residues. V trimming: 5 bases; J trimming: 3 bases; junction bases outside the gene matches: 8. CDR3 bases: TGTGCCAGCAGCCCCAGGGGGCGCGGGGACACTGAAGCTTTCTTT. Translation gives CASSPRGRGDTEAFF. The entire variable domain, with the rest obtained from reference TRBV7-2 and TRBJ1-1, is as follows: GAGVSQSPSNKVTEKGKDVELRCDPISGHTALYWYRQSLGQGLEFLIYFQGNSAPDKSGLPSDRFSAERTGGSVSTLTIQRTQQEDSAVYLCASSPRGRGDTEAFFGQGTRLTVV.